These T cell receptor beta chains were read from a single sample in a study of blood T cell repertoires in COVID-19. TCRdb's table, derived via immunoSEQ multiplex PCR, lists solely in-frame clones and lacks some. The table records under 300,000 clones, over 80% of them present only once. Sequences were obtained from peripheral blood. The receptors were gathered from a woman in her 40s who had recovered from COVID-19. The CDR3 runs from the conserved cysteine through the conserved F or W. A D gene is named only where the DNA matches it firmly. Expanded clones get a size class; other rows say once, few or many, or leave the size out.

cdr3_nt: TGTGCCAGCAGCTTAGTTGGAGGGTACGAGCAGTACTTC; cdr3_aa: CASSLVGGYEQYF; clone_size: many; j_call: TRBJ2-7; d_call: -; v_call: TRBV11-3
cdr3_nt: TGTGCCAGCAGCGTATCGGTGGGGGGGGCTTCCGAGCAGTACTTC; cdr3_aa: CASSVSVGGASEQYF; clone_size: -; j_call: TRBJ2-7; d_call: -; v_call: TRBV9
cdr3_nt: TGTGCCAGCAGCCCCCCGGGGGGACGGATTACCTACGAGCAGTACTTC; cdr3_aa: CASSPPGGRITYEQYF; clone_size: -; j_call: TRBJ2-7; d_call: TRBD2; v_call: TRBV11-2
cdr3_nt: TGTGCCTGGAGCAAAGACAGGGGGAACCAGCCCCAGCATTTT; cdr3_aa: CAWSKDRGNQPQHF; clone_size: -; j_call: TRBJ1-5; d_call: TRBD1; v_call: TRBV30
cdr3_nt: TGCAGTGCTAGTACAGGCTCCTACGAGCAGTACTTC; cdr3_aa: CSASTGSYEQYF; clone_size: -; j_call: TRBJ2-7; d_call: -; v_call: TRBV20-1
cdr3_nt: TGTGCCAGCAATGGACAGGGGGATCAGCCCCAGCATTTT; cdr3_aa: CASNGQGDQPQHF; clone_size: -; j_call: TRBJ1-5; d_call: TRBD1; v_call: TRBV2
cdr3_nt: TGTGCCAGCAGTTCAGCCTCGGGACTAGCGGGGGCGTCCGGGGAGCTGTTTTTT; cdr3_aa: CASSSASGLAGASGELFF; clone_size: -; j_call: TRBJ2-2; d_call: TRBD2; v_call: TRBV27
cdr3_nt: TGTGCCAGCCTATCGACAGGGTGGCAAGAGACCCAGTACTTC; cdr3_aa: CASLSTGWQETQYF; clone_size: -; j_call: TRBJ2-5; d_call: TRBD1; v_call: TRBV28
cdr3_nt: TGTGCCAGCTCCCGGGCGGACAGGGGCCCCCAGGGTCGCGAGACCCAGTACTTC; cdr3_aa: CASSRADRGPQGRETQYF; clone_size: -; j_call: TRBJ2-5; d_call: TRBD1; v_call: TRBV18
cdr3_nt: TGTGCCAGCAGTTACTCATGGAGGACGCGCAATCAGCCCCAGCATTTT; cdr3_aa: CASSYSWRTRNQPQHF; clone_size: -; j_call: TRBJ1-5; d_call: -; v_call: TRBV6-5
cdr3_nt: TGTGCCAGTACAGCCCAACCGGGGGGGGCAGTGGGTGGCTACACCTTC; cdr3_aa: CASTAQPGGAVGGYTF; clone_size: -; j_call: TRBJ1-2; d_call: -; v_call: TRBV28
cdr3_nt: TGTGCCAGCAGCTTAGGTTGGCCCGGGGAGCTGTTTTTT; cdr3_aa: CASSLGWPGELFF; clone_size: -; j_call: TRBJ2-2; d_call: -; v_call: TRBV7-9
cdr3_nt: TGTGCCAGCAGCTTCTCCGAGGACACTGAAGCTTTCTTT; cdr3_aa: CASSFSEDTEAFF; clone_size: -; j_call: TRBJ1-1; d_call: -; v_call: TRBV9
cdr3_nt: TGTGCCAGCAGCTTAAGAACAGAGCCAAACACTGAAGCTTTCTTT; cdr3_aa: CASSLRTEPNTEAFF; clone_size: -; j_call: TRBJ1-1; d_call: -; v_call: TRBV7-9
cdr3_nt: TGCGCCAGCAGCGGGGACAGCCCCTACGAGCAGTACTTC; cdr3_aa: CASSGDSPYEQYF; clone_size: -; j_call: TRBJ2-7; d_call: TRBD1; v_call: TRBV5-1
cdr3_nt: TGCGCCAGCACACTTACAGGGGACACCGGGGAGCTGTTTTTT; cdr3_aa: CASTLTGDTGELFF; clone_size: -; j_call: TRBJ2-2; d_call: TRBD1; v_call: TRBV5-1
cdr3_nt: TGTGCCTGGAGAGGGGGGGTTAGCACAGATACGCAGTATTTT; cdr3_aa: CAWRGGVSTDTQYF; clone_size: once; j_call: TRBJ2-3; d_call: -; v_call: TRBV30
cdr3_nt: TGTGCCAGCTCACCCGGGACAGGGGGTGGAGAGACCCAGTACTTC; cdr3_aa: CASSPGTGGGETQYF; clone_size: -; j_call: TRBJ2-5; d_call: TRBD1; v_call: TRBV18
cdr3_nt: TGTGCCAGCAGCGCAAGGGACACTCGTGAAGCTTTCTTT; cdr3_aa: CASSARDTREAFF; clone_size: -; j_call: TRBJ1-1; d_call: -; v_call: TRBV11-3
cdr3_nt: TGTGCCAGCAGCCGGAAAGGACAGGGAACCTACAATGAGCAGTTCTTC; cdr3_aa: CASSRKGQGTYNEQFF; clone_size: -; j_call: TRBJ2-1; d_call: TRBD1; v_call: TRBV7-3
cdr3_nt: TGTGCCATCAGACAGGGGTACACGAACACTGAAGCTTTCTTT; cdr3_aa: CAIRQGYTNTEAFF; clone_size: -; j_call: TRBJ1-1; d_call: TRBD1; v_call: TRBV10-3
cdr3_nt: TGTGCCATCAGTGAACCGGGACAGGGAGTTGGGACTGAAGCTTTCTTT; cdr3_aa: CAISEPGQGVGTEAFF; clone_size: -; j_call: TRBJ1-1; d_call: TRBD1; v_call: TRBV10-3
cdr3_nt: TGTGCCAGCAGCGCCCGGACAGGGTTCAATCAGCCCCAGCATTTT; cdr3_aa: CASSARTGFNQPQHF; clone_size: -; j_call: TRBJ1-5; d_call: TRBD1; v_call: TRBV5-8
cdr3_nt: TGTGCCAGCAGACAGCAAGGCTACGAGCAGTACTTC; cdr3_aa: CASRQQGYEQYF; clone_size: -; j_call: TRBJ2-7; d_call: -; v_call: TRBV28
cdr3_nt: TGTGCCAGCAGCTATAAGGGACAGGGCGGAACTAATGAAAAACTGTTTTTT; cdr3_aa: CASSYKGQGGTNEKLFF; clone_size: -; j_call: TRBJ1-4; d_call: TRBD1; v_call: TRBV3-1/TRBV3-2
cdr3_nt: TGTGCCAGCAGATCTTACAGATCGAACACTGAAGCTTTCTTT; cdr3_aa: CASRSYRSNTEAFF; clone_size: -; j_call: TRBJ1-1; d_call: -; v_call: TRBV7-2
cdr3_nt: TGTGCCAGCAGTGAGTTTCAGGGGGCGTACGTCGGGGAGCTGTTTTTT; cdr3_aa: CASSEFQGAYVGELFF; clone_size: -; j_call: TRBJ2-2; d_call: TRBD1; v_call: TRBV2
cdr3_nt: TGTGCCAGCAGCCTAGATGGACGACAGGGAGGCGAGCAGTACTTC; cdr3_aa: CASSLDGRQGGEQYF; clone_size: -; j_call: TRBJ2-7; d_call: -; v_call: TRBV5-4
cdr3_nt: TGTGCCAGCAGTACAGCTATGAACACTGAAGCTTTCTTT; cdr3_aa: CASSTAMNTEAFF; clone_size: -; j_call: TRBJ1-1; d_call: -; v_call: TRBV28
cdr3_nt: TGCGCCAGCAGCTTGGCCCCAGGGTCTTCAGGTTCACCCCTCCACTTT; cdr3_aa: CASSLAPGSSGSPLHF; clone_size: -; j_call: TRBJ1-6; d_call: -; v_call: TRBV5-1
cdr3_nt: TGCGCCAGCAGCTTCGACGCGGCGAACACCGGGGAGCTGTTTTTT; cdr3_aa: CASSFDAANTGELFF; clone_size: -; j_call: TRBJ2-2; d_call: -; v_call: TRBV5-1
cdr3_nt: TGTGCCAGCAGTTTTCCGGGACAGGGCTACTACGAGCAGTACTTC; cdr3_aa: CASSFPGQGYYEQYF; clone_size: -; j_call: TRBJ2-7; d_call: TRBD1; v_call: TRBV28
cdr3_nt: TGTGCCAGCAGTAGTTACAGGGTTGGTTCCTACGAGCAGTACTTC; cdr3_aa: CASSSYRVGSYEQYF; clone_size: -; j_call: TRBJ2-7; d_call: -; v_call: TRBV25-1
cdr3_nt: TGCAGTGCTAGTAAGCAACAAGAGACCCAGTACTTC; cdr3_aa: CSASKQQETQYF; clone_size: -; j_call: TRBJ2-5; d_call: -; v_call: TRBV20-1
cdr3_nt: TGTGCCAGCAGCGTGGACAGGGGTAATGGAAACACCATATATTTT; cdr3_aa: CASSVDRGNGNTIYF; clone_size: -; j_call: TRBJ1-3; d_call: TRBD1; v_call: TRBV2
cdr3_nt: TGTGCCAGCTCACCAATGACTCCGGGGGATAGCTCCTACGAGCAGTACTTC; cdr3_aa: CASSPMTPGDSSYEQYF; clone_size: -; j_call: TRBJ2-7; d_call: -; v_call: TRBV18
cdr3_nt: TGTGCCATACAGGGTCCTAATTCACCCCTCCACTTT; cdr3_aa: CAIQGPNSPLHF; clone_size: -; j_call: TRBJ1-6; d_call: -; v_call: TRBV10-3